These 9 T cell receptor beta chains came from one sample sequenced in a study of tumor and adjacent non-tumor tissue in lung cancer. Three rounds of nested PCR, following a modified ARM-PCR protocol, produced the TCRbeta library. A single record per CDR3 protein comes from TCRdb applying MiXCR to the multiplex PCR reads. The data contain roughly 93,000 distinct CDR3 sequences, 67% of them singletons. This sample's RNA came from whole unsorted tissue. Sequenced sample: lung tumor tissue. All receptors derive from a man aged 55-75 years with non-small cell lung cancer.

Concerning this clonotype itself: A read error may be the cause here, since a much bigger clone is one base away. The chain recombines TRBV5-6 with TRBJ2-7; D is possibly TRBD2 (5 bases). The CDR3 is made up of 14 amino acids. Germline V gene sequence: CDR1 SGHDT, CDR2 YYEEEE. V was clipped by 7 bases and J by 0 bases, with 14 bases between them. The CDR3 protein is CASGPGSPSYEQYF. The CDR3 DNA reads TGTGCCAGCGGCCCGGGATCACCCTCCTACGAGCAGTACTTC.

There are many counts of this clonotype. The chain uses TRBV12-3 or TRBV12-4 and TRBJ1-1, with unresolved D. This CDR3 is 13 amino acids long. V gave up 3 bases and J gave up 4 bases, with 9 bases separating them. The CDR3: CASSFLGLTEAFF. CDR3 sequence (DNA): TGTGCCAGCAGTTTTTTAGGGCTCACTGAAGCTTTCTTT.

About this clonotype itself: Relative to the germline gene, one junction end is altered; a read error may explain this. The chain combines TRBV5-4 with TRBJ2-1, with 10 bases that match TRBD2. The CDR3 totals 15 residues. Germline lookup yields CDR1 SGHNT and CDR2 YYREEE (reference sequence). The CDR3 nucleotides read TGTGCCAGCAGCGTCACTAGCGGGGCGGGTAATGAGCAGTCCTTC. The encoded protein is CASSVTSGAGNEQSF.

The chain employs TRBV5-1 and TRBJ2-3, with 8 nucleotides matching TRBD1. This CDR3 has 19 residues. Germline CDR1 is SGHRS and CDR2 is YFSETQ. J was trimmed by 2 bases and V by 2 bases; bases with no gene match: 16. The CDR3 loop reads CASSFSIMPGQEDTDTQYF. The CDR3 DNA follows: TGCGCCAGCAGCTTCTCAATCATGCCGGGACAGGAGGACACAGATACGCAGTATTTT.

This sequence joins TRBV6-5 and TRBJ1-6; TRBD1 is a possible D gene (5 bases). The ends were cut back, 6 bases at V and 9 bases at J, with 21 bases in the middle. Germline V gene data show CDR1 as MNHEY and CDR2 as SVGAGI. The CDR3 runs 16 residues. The CDR3 nucleotides are TGTGCCAGCAGGAACTGGCAACCGGGGGGGGGTTCACCCCTCCACTTT. It codes for CASRNWQPGGGSPLHF.

The rearrangement links TRBV6-4 to TRBJ2-1, with TRBD2 matching 9 bases. The CDR3 covers 15 residues. The germline CDR1 and CDR2 sequences are MRHNA and SNTAGT. J was trimmed by 8 bases and V by 8 bases; bases with no gene match: 13. As DNA, the CDR3 is TGTGCCAGCTCCCGCGGTAGCGGGGGAGGTGATGAGCAGTTCTTC. This codes for CASSRGSGGGDEQFF.

A note on this clonotype: One end of the junction is discordant with germline, which a read error may explain. The genes are TRBV7-9 and TRBJ2-1; 10 bases line up with TRBD2. The V gene's germline CDR1 is SEHNR and CDR2 FQNEAQ (reference sequence). The CDR3 sequence is 18 residues long. CDR3 sequence: CASSLTLAGTKFYNEQFF. CDR3 nucleotide sequence: TGTGCCAGCAGCTTAACACTAGCGGGAACAAAATTCTACAATGAGCAATTCTTC.

This clonotype occurred a few times. A much larger clone is a single base away; this may be a read error. The chain is built from TRBV29-1 and TRBJ2-2, with TRBD2 matching 7 bases. CDR3 length equals 14 residues. The J segment lost 5 bases and the V segment lost 6 bases, leaving 9 bases of the junction unmatched. Per the germline V gene, CDR1 is SQVTM and CDR2 is ANQGSEA. The CDR3 DNA sequence: TGCAGCGTGAGCGGGACCGGCGTTACCGGGGAGCTGTTTTTT. Translated, it gives CSVSGTGVTGELFF.

The V and J genes are TRBV6-2 or TRBV6-3 and TRBJ2-1; D is unclear. The germline gives CDR1 MNHEY, CDR2 SVGEGT. This CDR3 is 14 amino acids long. The ends were cut back, 5 bases at V and 3 bases at J, with 11 bases in the middle. The CDR3 is CASSRSGCYNEQFF. The CDR3 nucleotides are TGTGCCAGCAGTAGGTCGGGTTGCTACAATGAGCAGTTCTTC.